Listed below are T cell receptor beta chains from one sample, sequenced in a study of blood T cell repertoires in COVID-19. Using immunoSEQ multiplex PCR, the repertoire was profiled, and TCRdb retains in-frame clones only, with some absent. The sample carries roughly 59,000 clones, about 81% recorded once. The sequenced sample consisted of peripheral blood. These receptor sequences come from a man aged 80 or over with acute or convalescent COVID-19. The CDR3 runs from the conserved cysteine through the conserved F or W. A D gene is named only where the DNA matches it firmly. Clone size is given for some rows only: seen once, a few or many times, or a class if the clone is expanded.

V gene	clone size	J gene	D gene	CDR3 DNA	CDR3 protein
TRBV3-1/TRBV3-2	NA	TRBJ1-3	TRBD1	TGTGCCAGCAGCTCACGGACAGGCCTCTCTGGAAACACCATATATTTT	CASSSRTGLSGNTIYF
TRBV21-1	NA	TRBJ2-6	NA	TGTGCCTCCCTGTCCCCGGACAGGGAGGCTGGGGCCAACGTCCTGACTTTC	CASLSPDREAGANVLTF
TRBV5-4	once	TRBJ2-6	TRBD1	TGTGCCAGCAGCTTGGCAGGGGGCACTGGGGCCAACGTCCTGACTTTC	CASSLAGGTGANVLTF
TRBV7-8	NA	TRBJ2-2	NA	TGTGCCAGCAGCTTAGTCAGGAACACCGGGGAGCTGTTTTTT	CASSLVRNTGELFF
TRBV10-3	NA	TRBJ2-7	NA	TGTGCCATCAGTGATGCGGGACCCTCCCGGGGGACGACCTACGAGCAGTACTTC	CAISDAGPSRGTTYEQYF
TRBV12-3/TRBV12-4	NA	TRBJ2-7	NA	TGTGCCAGCAGTTTCTTACAGGGCCACGAGCAGTACTTC	CASSFLQGHEQYF
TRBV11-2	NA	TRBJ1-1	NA	TGTGCCAGCAGCGAGGGAACTGAAGCTTTCTTT	CASSEGTEAFF
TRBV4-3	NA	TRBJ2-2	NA	TGCGCCAGCAGCTGGAAACTAGCCGACACCGGGGAGCTGTTTTTT	CASSWKLADTGELFF
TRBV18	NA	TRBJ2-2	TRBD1	TGTGCCAGCTCACTGGATCCAGGGGGAGACACCGGGGAGCTGTTTTTT	CASSLDPGGDTGELFF
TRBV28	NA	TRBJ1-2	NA	TGTGCCAGCAGACCGGGACACACTAACTATGGCTACACCTTC	CASRPGHTNYGYTF
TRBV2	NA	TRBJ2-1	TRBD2	TGTGCCAGCAGTTCAGCGGGGGCTACCTACAATGAGCAGTTCTTC	CASSSAGATYNEQFF
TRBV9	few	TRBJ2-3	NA	TGTGCCAGCAGCCGCCGATTCACTAGCCCCCGCACAGATACGCAGTATTTT	CASSRRFTSPRTDTQYF
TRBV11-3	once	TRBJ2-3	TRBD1	TGTGCCAGCAGCTCACAGGGGACAGATACGCAGTATTTT	CASSSQGTDTQYF
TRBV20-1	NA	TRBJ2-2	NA	TGCAGTGCCAGTCGGGATCATGAGACCGGGGAGCTGTTTTTT	CSASRDHETGELFF
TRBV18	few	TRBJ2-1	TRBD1	TGTGCCAGCTCCGGGACAGGGGGAAATGAGCAGTTCTTC	CASSGTGGNEQFF
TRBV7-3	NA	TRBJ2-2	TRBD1	TGTGCCAGCAGCTTGGACAGGGGAGTTAACACCGGGGAGCTGTTTTTT	CASSLDRGVNTGELFF
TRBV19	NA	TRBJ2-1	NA	TGTGCCAGTAGTATCGGGATTAGCTCCTACAATGAGCAGTTCTTC	CASSIGISSYNEQFF
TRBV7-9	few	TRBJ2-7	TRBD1	TGTGCCAGCAGCTCAGGGACAGGGGGGTACTACGAGCAGTACTTC	CASSSGTGGYYEQYF
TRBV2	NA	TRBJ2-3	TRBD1	TGTGCCAGCAGTGTCTTGGGACAGGGACCAGATACGCAGTATTTT	CASSVLGQGPDTQYF
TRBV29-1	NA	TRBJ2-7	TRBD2	TGCAGCGTTGAAGAATCAGCGGGACGGGTCTACGAGCAGTACTTC	CSVEESAGRVYEQYF
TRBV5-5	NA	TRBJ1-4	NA	TGTGCCAGCAGCTTAGAAGAGGGGAGGGAAAAACTGTTTTTT	CASSLEEGREKLFF
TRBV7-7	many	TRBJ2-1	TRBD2	TGTGCTAGCAGCTCGGGACTAGCGGGTAGGGGGGAGCAGTTCTTC	CASSSGLAGRGEQFF
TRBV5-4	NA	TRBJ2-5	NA	TGTGCCAGCAGCTTGGTCGGGGTCGGGGAGACCCAGTACTTC	CASSLVGVGETQYF
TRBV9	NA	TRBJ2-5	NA	TGTGCCAGCAGCGCCCTCAGCGAGAGCGAGACCCAGTACTTC	CASSALSESETQYF
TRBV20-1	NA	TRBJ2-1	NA	TGCAGTGCTAGTAGCCCAGGGGGCAACGAGCGGGAGGTTTACAATGAGCAGTTCTTC	CSASSPGGNEREVYNEQFF
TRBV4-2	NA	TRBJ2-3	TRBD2	TGTGCCAGCAGCCACAGACTAGCGGGAGATAGTGATACGCAGTATTTT	CASSHRLAGDSDTQYF
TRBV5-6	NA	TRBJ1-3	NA	TGTGCCAGCAGGGGGACTGTGGGAAACACCATATATTTT	CASRGTVGNTIYF
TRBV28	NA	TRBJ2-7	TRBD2	TGTGCCAGCAGTTTAACTAGCGGCTACGAGCAGTACTTC	CASSLTSGYEQYF
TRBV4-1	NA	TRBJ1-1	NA	TGCGCCAGCAGCCAAGATCACAGGCTCGGCGGGATCTTT	CASSQDHRLGGIF
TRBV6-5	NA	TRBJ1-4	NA	TGTGCCAGCAGCATTCGACAGCTTAATGAAAAACTGTTTTTT	CASSIRQLNEKLFF
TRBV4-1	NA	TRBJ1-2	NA	TGCGCCAGCAGCCAAGGGCGGGGGTCGGGAGGCTACACCTTC	CASSQGRGSGGYTF
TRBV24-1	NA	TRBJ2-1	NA	TGTGCCACCAGTGGCATGACTATCCTTGAGCAGTTCTTC	CATSGMTILEQFF
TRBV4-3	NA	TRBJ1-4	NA	TGCGCCAGCAGCCAAGAGGCCGGGGCTGGGGGGGAAAAACTGTTTTTT	CASSQEAGAGGEKLFF
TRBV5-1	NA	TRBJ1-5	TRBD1	TGCGCCAGCAGAACCGGGACAGGGCTAGATCAGCCCCAGCATTTT	CASRTGTGLDQPQHF
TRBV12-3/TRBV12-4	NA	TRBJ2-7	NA	TGTGCCAGCAGTTTATTCAGGGGCCACGAGCAGTACTTC	CASSLFRGHEQYF
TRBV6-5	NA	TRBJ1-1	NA	TGTGCCAGCAGTCCCCGGGAGAACACTGAAGCTTTCTTT	CASSPRENTEAFF
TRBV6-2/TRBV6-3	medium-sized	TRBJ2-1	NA	TGTGCCAGCAGTCTACCCCCCCTGGGCGGGGTTACCAATGAGCAGTTCTTC	CASSLPPLGGVTNEQFF
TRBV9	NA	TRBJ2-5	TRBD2	TGTGCCAGCAGCGTAGGGGGACTAGCTGAGACCCAGTACTTC	CASSVGGLAETQYF
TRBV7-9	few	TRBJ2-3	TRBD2	TGTGCCAGCAGCTCTACGACTAGCGGGGGGGTCTCCCCAGATACGCAGTATTTT	CASSSTTSGGVSPDTQYF
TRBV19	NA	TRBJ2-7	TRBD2	TGTGCCAGTAGTATGTTTTTAGCGGGAAATCCTCCCTACGAGCAGTACTTC	CASSMFLAGNPPYEQYF
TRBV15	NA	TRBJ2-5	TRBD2	TGTGCCACCAGCAGAGTACGGGGGGGAGAGACCCAGTACTTC	CATSRVRGGETQYF
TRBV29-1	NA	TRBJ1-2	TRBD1	TGCAGCGTCAAAGGGACAGCCTCCTATGGCTACACCTTC	CSVKGTASYGYTF
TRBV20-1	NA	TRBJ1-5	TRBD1	TGCAGTGCCAGTGGGGGACAGGGAAGCAATCAGCCCCAGCATTTT	CSASGGQGSNQPQHF
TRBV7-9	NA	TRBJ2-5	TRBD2	TGTGCCAGCAGCTTATCGACGAGCGGGGGCCAAGAGACCCAGTACTTC	CASSLSTSGGQETQYF
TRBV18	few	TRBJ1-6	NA	TGTGCCAGCTCACCTCCGGGTGGTTATTCACCCCTCCACTTT	CASSPPGGYSPLHF
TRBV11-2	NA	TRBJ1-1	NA	TGTGCCAGCAACAACCCTGGCAGGGCGGCTGAAGCTTTCTTT	CASNNPGRAAEAFF
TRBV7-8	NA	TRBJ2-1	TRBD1	TGTGCCAGCAGCTCGGGGACAGGTGCCCGGGACAATGAGCAGTTCTTC	CASSSGTGARDNEQFF
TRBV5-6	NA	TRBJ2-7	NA	TGTGCCAGCAGCCCACAGGGTAGCTACGAGCAGTACTTC	CASSPQGSYEQYF
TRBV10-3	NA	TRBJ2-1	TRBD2	TGTGCCATCAGGGGCTCCACGGCCACTAGCGGGGGGGCCGTGTACAATGAGCAGTTCTTC	CAIRGSTATSGGAVYNEQFF
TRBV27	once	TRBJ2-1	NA	TGTGCCACCCGTAGACTAACTTCCTACAATGAGCAGTTCTTC	CATRRLTSYNEQFF
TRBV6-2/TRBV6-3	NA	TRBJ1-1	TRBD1	TGTGCCAGCAGTTACTCGGGGACAGTGAACACTGAAGCTTTCTTT	CASSYSGTVNTEAFF
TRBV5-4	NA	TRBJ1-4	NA	TGTGCCAGCAGCTTGGCGGCAGGGGATGAAAAACTGTTTTTT	CASSLAAGDEKLFF
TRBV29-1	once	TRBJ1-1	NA	TGCAGCGTCCTACCTCATGACAGAAGGGACACTGAAGCTTTCTTT	CSVLPHDRRDTEAFF
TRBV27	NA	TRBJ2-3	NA	TGTGCCAGCAGTACGCGGGGGCCCACCCCAGATACGCAGTATTTT	CASSTRGPTPDTQYF
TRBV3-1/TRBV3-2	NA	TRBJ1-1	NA	TGTGCCAGCAGCCTCGGACACCGGGGGGAAGCTTTCTTT	CASSLGHRGEAFF
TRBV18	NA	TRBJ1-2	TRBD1	TGTGCCAGCTCACGGGAGACAGGGGAGTATGGCTACACCTTC	CASSRETGEYGYTF
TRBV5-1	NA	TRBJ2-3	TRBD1	TGCGCCAGCAGCCGGGACAGGGGTTCAGATACGCAGTATTTT	CASSRDRGSDTQYF